Detailed here is one T cell receptor (beta chain). There are a few counts of this clonotype. Its antigen remains undetermined. No much larger clone exists at a distance of one base, and base qualities are not known. Patients with ophthalmopathy had moderately to severely active disease, with a Clinical Activity Score of 3 or more, a NOSPECS grade of 4 or more, and a disease duration of less than 3 months. Patients with other autoimmune diseases, uncontrolled infections, pregnancy or lactation were excluded. Diagnosis relied on clinical symptoms, serum thyroxine, TRAb, thyroid ultrasound and orbital computed tomography. Using Ficoll-Paque density gradient centrifugation, PBMCs were isolated from 9.5 to 10 ml of fresh peripheral blood. Trizol reagent was used to extract the total RNA, and its quality was then checked on an Agilent 2100 Bioanalyzer. These data come from a study of Graves' ophthalmopathy and Graves' hyperthyroidism listed by TCRdb under 2018. Regarding the complete study: Peripheral blood samples were taken at the time of initial diagnosis, before any treatment was given. In total, 135 blood samples were TCR-sequenced: 40 to 45 ophthalmopathy, about 75 hyperthyroidism and roughly 17 hyperthyroidism-to-ophthalmopathy patients. To explore V-J signatures that separate ophthalmopathy from hyperthyroidism, a discovery set of about 100 patients was enrolled, consisting of approximately 45 with ophthalmopathy and around 57 with stable hyperthyroidism. In more than five hyperthyroidism patients, the T-cell repertoires found in thyroid tissue were compared with those found in blood. The independent validation cohort included roughly 19 hyperthyroidism patients plus 17 patients who later progressed from hyperthyroidism to ophthalmopathy. TCR beta repertoire signatures were used to distinguish Graves' ophthalmopathy from Graves' hyperthyroidism and to predict progression to ophthalmopathy. Following sample collection, hyperthyroidism patients were given methimazole at a starting dose of 30 mg daily, and ophthalmopathy patients were given high-dose intravenous methylprednisolone. The approximately 97 discovery patients were randomly divided into training and test sets at a 7:3 ratio. What the work shows at the level of the full study, not this receptor alone: The 13-signature model separated ophthalmopathy from stable hyperthyroidism with 85% to 90% sensitivity and roughly 84% specificity in cross-validation, and 80%/75% in the test set. Most of the expanded thyroid clonotypes with a frequency above 0.001 were also detected in blood, and it was suggested that the thyroid immune response may be reflected by blood repertoires. No statistical method was used to set the sample size in advance, and the investigators knew which group each participant was assigned to. In validation, the model predicted ophthalmopathy progression with more than 55% sensitivity and roughly 78% specificity; roughly 12 predicted patients were CT-confirmed with GO in a median of approximately 6.5 months.

The V and J ends are trimmed by 6 bases and 1 base, leaving 18 bases between them. CDR1 and CDR2 (SGHAT, FQDESV) derive from the germline V gene (reference sequence). There are 16 amino acids in the CDR3, from cysteine to phenylalanine inclusive. Of the read, only the CDR3 DNA is kept; its 48 bases are in frame from base 1. For repertoire sequencing, TCR beta CDR3 regions were amplified from RNA transcripts. HTBI primers and the Qiagen OneStep RT-PCR kit were used in a first-round RT-PCR, which was followed by a second-round multiplex PCR, size selection and purification. Libraries were sequenced on an Illumina HiSeq2000 using paired-end 100 bp reads. Concerning the study's data processing: SOAPnuke was used to process the reads, throwing out any read that had adapters, had uncalled bases, had a mean Phred below 15, or lacked an exact constant-primer or identifier match. COPE v1.2.5 was used to merge the high-quality paired reads. Each unique nucleotide sequence was treated as a clonotype, and MiTCR v1.1 was used to align the clonotypes to the IMGT TRB V, D and J references. The analysis was limited to V-J combinations with a frequency above 0.0001, which together covered 99.2% of repertoires. For each V-J combination, a TCR clonal expansion and chaos score was defined as the ratio of F50 clonal expansion to chaos observed in the TCRdist matrix. Welch's t-statistics and random forest were used to reduce features to approximately 13 V-J combinations, which were fed into a naive Bayes classifier. Thyroid-blood repertoire similarity was quantified with the Morisita-Horn index. In TCRdb, the public reads were trimmed at Q25 with fastp and aligned with MiXCR, with productive beta chains retained. Rows with a matching CDR3 protein are joined into one entry that keeps the most common DNA and genes. Clone size and V and J calls follow TCRdb, not the original study. The sample contains nearly 400,000 distinct CDR3 sequences, about 16% of them found a single time. About 1.4% of the sample is held by the ten biggest clonotypes.

The sequenced sample consisted of peripheral blood. This clonotype was sampled from a woman between 18 and 30 years old with Graves' ophthalmopathy. Donor details come from another sample of the same person, matched by shared clones. The chain is assembled from TRBV11-1 and TRBJ1-1, with a tentative D gene TRBD1 over 5 matching bases. The CDR3 region: CASSRSWGIGNTEAFF. The nucleotide sequence is given as TGTGCCAGCAGTCGGAGTTGGGGGATCGGGAACACTGAAGCTTTCTTT. The full variable domain, completed from the reference TRBV11-1 and TRBJ1-1 proteins outside the CDR3, reads EAEVAQSPRYKITEKSQAVAFWCDPISGHATLYWYRQILGQGPELLVQFQDESVVDDSQLPKDRFSAERLKGVDSTLKIQPAELGDSAMYLCASSRSWGIGNTEAFFGQGTRLTVV.